The rows below give T cell receptor beta chains drawn from one sample of a study of regulatory T cells in long-lasting Graves disease. TCRdb reanalysed the multiplex PCR reads using MiXCR and keeps one entry per CDR3 protein. This sample carries around 320,000 distinct CDR3 sequences, 16% of them seen once, and the ten largest clones take 25% to 30%. A further study also used this sample, focusing on T cells in Graves' hyperthyroidism and ophthalmopathy.

This specimen consisted of peripheral blood mononuclear cells (PBMCs), obtained at new diagnosis, from a patient treated with antithyroid drugs. These receptors came from a man in his forties or fifties with Graves disease. Both conserved end residues are part of each CDR3. The D gene is left open where the match is weak. Clone size is not always given. Where it is, it says once, few, many or a class for expanded clones.

TRBV11-2,-,TRBJ2-5,many,CASSLDFQETQYF,TGTGCCAGCAGCTTAGACTTCCAAGAGACCCAGTACTTC
TRBV6-2/TRBV6-3,-,TRBJ1-2,few,CASSPQGHGYTF,TGTGCCAGCAGCCCCCAGGGACATGGCTACACCTTC
TRBV9,-,TRBJ2-6,-,CASPRPRDNPYSPGANVLTF,TGTGCCAGCCCAAGACCCCGGGACAACCCCTACAGCCCCGGGGCCAACGTCCTGACTTTC
TRBV5-1,TRBD1,TRBJ1-2,many,CASSLSSGTGSSHGYTF,TGCGCCAGCAGCTTGAGCTCCGGGACAGGGAGTTCGCATGGCTACACCTTC
TRBV5-1,-,TRBJ1-1,many,CASSPQAGVNTEAFF,TGCGCCAGCAGTCCCCAGGCGGGGGTGAACACTGAAGCTTTCTTT
TRBV7-9,-,TRBJ2-2,many,CASKGVGGELFF,TGTGCCAGCAAGGGAGTCGGCGGGGAGCTGTTTTTT
TRBV6-1,-,TRBJ1-3,many,CASSLGPLISGNTIYF,TGTGCCAGCAGTCTAGGCCCGCTGATCTCTGGAAACACCATATATTTT
TRBV5-1,-,TRBJ2-7,many,CASSHRQLDNEQYF,TGCGCCAGCAGCCACCGACAGCTGGATAACGAGCAGTACTTC
TRBV4-3,-,TRBJ1-4,-,CASSRPDRSTNEKLFF,TGCGCCAGCAGCCGCCCAGACAGGTCAACTAATGAAAAACTGTTTTTT
TRBV19,-,TRBJ1-5,-,CASSITWGPNQPQHF,TGTGCCAGTAGTATTACGTGGGGGCCGAATCAGCCCCAGCATTTT
TRBV20-1,-,TRBJ1-1,few,CSVTTGSEAFF,TGCAGTGTTACGACTGGCTCTGAAGCTTTCTTT
TRBV11-1,TRBD2,TRBJ2-2,many,CASSFSKRGTTGELFF,TGTGCCAGCAGCTTTTCCAAGCGGGGGACCACCGGGGAGCTGTTTTTT
TRBV18,-,TRBJ1-1,once,CASSPRDVNTEAFF,TGTGCCAGCTCACCAAGGGACGTGAACACTGAAGCTTTCTTT
TRBV28,-,TRBJ1-1,many,CASSSHAARTEAFF,TGTGCCAGCAGTTCACACGCGGCCCGCACTGAAGCTTTCTTT
TRBV9,-,TRBJ1-1,many,CASSKLSDHTEAFF,TGTGCCAGCAGCAAATTATCCGATCACACTGAAGCTTTCTTT
TRBV7-3,TRBD1,TRBJ1-6,many,CASSAGQVSPLHF,TGTGCCAGCAGCGCAGGACAGGTTTCACCCCTCCACTTT
TRBV5-5,TRBD1,TRBJ1-2,many,CASSLRTGSGYGYTF,TGTGCCAGCAGCTTGAGGACAGGGAGCGGCTATGGCTACACCTTC
TRBV28,TRBD1,TRBJ2-3,many,CASSTGGSTDTQYF,TGTGCCAGCAGTACAGGGGGAAGCACAGATACGCAGTATTTT
TRBV5-1,TRBD1,TRBJ1-1,many,CASSLQGAGTEAFF,TGTGCCAGCAGCCTCCAGGGGGCCGGAACTGAAGCTTTCTTT
TRBV6-2/TRBV6-3,-,TRBJ1-5,many,CASSNPNQPQHF,TGTGCCAGCAGTAATCCGAATCAGCCCCAGCATTTT
TRBV11-3,TRBD2,TRBJ2-3,many,CASSLEAGVADTQYF,TGTGCCAGCAGCTTGGAAGCGGGGGTGGCAGATACGCAGTATTTT
TRBV12-3/TRBV12-4,-,TRBJ1-5,many,CASSRNRDQPQHF,TGTGCCAGCAGTCGAAACAGGGATCAGCCCCAGCATTTT
TRBV3-1,TRBD1,TRBJ1-1,-,CASSQSDRANTEAFF,TGTGCCAGCAGCCAGTCGGACAGGGCTAACACTGAAGCTTTCTTT
TRBV20-1,-,TRBJ2-2,few,CSATQAGTPNTGELFF,TGCAGTGCTACACAGGCCGGGACGCCGAACACCGGGGAGCTGTTTTTT